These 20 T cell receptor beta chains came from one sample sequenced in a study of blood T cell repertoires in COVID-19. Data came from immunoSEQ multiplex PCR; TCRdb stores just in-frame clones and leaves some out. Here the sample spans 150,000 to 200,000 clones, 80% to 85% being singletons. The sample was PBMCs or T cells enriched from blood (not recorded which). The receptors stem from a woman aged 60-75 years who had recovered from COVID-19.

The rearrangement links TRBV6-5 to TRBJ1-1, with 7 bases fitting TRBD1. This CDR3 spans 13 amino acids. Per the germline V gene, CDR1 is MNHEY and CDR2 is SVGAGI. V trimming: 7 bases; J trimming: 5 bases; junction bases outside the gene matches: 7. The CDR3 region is CASKGQPGTEAFF. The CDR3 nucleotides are TGTGCCAGCAAGGGACAGCCAGGGACTGAAGCTTTCTTT.

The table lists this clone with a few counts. CDR3 DNA sequence: TGTGCCAGCAGTACCCCACAGGGGAGCAATCAGCCCCAGCATTTT. This translates into CASSTPQGSNQPQHF. The J gene is TRBJ1-5, the V gene TRBV28; 7 bases agree with TRBD1. V lost 5 bases, J lost 1 base, and 5 bases stayed unmatched. Per the germline V gene, CDR1 is MDHEN and CDR2 is SYDVKM. The CDR3 is 15 residues long.

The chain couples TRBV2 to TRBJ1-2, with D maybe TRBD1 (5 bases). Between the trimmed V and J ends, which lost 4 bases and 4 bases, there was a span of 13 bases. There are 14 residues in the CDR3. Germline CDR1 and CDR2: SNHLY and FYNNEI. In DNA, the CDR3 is TGTGCCAGCAGTGTTCCAGGGTCCTTCTATGGCTACACCTTC. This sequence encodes CASSVPGSFYGYTF.

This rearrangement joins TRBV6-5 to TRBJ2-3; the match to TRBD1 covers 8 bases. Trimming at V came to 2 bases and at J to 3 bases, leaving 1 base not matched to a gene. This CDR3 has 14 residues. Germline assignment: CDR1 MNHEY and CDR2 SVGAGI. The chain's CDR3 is CASSYRTGTDTQYF. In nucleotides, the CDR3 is TGTGCCAGCAGTTACCGGACAGGGACAGATACGCAGTATTTT.

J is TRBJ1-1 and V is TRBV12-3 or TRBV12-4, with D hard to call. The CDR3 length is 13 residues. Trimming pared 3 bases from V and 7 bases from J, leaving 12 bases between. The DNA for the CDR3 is TGTGCCAGCAGTTTGTTCTCACAGAATGAAGCTTTCTTT. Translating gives CASSLFSQNEAFF.

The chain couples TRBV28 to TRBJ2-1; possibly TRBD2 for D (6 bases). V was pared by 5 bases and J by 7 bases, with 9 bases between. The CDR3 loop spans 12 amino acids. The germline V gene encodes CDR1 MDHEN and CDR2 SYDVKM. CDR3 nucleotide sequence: TGTGCCAGCAGTCGGGCGGGGAATGAGCAGTTCTTC. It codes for CASSRAGNEQFF.

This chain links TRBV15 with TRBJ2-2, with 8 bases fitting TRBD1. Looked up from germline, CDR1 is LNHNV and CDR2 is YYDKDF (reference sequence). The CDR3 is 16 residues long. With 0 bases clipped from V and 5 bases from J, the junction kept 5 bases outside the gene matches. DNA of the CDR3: TGTGCCACCAGCAGAGAGATGGACAGGGTGACCGGGGAGCTGTTTTTT. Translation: CATSREMDRVTGELFF.

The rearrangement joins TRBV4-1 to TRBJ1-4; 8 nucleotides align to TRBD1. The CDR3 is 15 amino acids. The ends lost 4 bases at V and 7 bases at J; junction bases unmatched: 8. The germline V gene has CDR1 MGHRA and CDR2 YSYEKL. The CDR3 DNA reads TGCGCCAGCAGCCGATCCGACAGGGGTGGTGAAAAACTGTTTTTT. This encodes CASSRSDRGGEKLFF.

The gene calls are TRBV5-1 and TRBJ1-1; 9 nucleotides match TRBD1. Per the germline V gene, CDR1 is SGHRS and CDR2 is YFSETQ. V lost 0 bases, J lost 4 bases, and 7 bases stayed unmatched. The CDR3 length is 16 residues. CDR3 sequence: CASSLEQGAVGTEAFF. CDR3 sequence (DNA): TGCGCCAGCAGCTTGGAACAGGGGGCGGTTGGCACTGAAGCTTTCTTT.

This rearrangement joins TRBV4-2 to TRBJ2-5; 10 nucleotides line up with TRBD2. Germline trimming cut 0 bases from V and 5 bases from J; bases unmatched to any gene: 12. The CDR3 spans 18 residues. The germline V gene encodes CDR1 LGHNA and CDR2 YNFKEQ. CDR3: CASSQDMVAGGYGETQYF. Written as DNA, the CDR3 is TGTGCCAGCAGCCAAGATATGGTAGCGGGGGGTTACGGGGAGACCCAGTACTTC.

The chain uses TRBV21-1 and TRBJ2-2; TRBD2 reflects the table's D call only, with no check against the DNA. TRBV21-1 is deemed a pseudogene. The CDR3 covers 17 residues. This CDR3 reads CASSKGLAGGTTGELFF. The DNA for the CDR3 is TGTGCCAGCAGCAAAGGCCTAGCGGGAGGGACCACCGGGGAGCTGTTTTTT.

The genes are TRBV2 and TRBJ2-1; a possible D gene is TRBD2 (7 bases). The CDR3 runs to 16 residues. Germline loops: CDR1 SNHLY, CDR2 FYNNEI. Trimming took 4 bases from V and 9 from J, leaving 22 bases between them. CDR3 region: CASSVRRTETGGEQFF. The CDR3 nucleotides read TGTGCCAGCAGTGTCCGTAGGACAGAAACGGGAGGTGAGCAGTTCTTC.

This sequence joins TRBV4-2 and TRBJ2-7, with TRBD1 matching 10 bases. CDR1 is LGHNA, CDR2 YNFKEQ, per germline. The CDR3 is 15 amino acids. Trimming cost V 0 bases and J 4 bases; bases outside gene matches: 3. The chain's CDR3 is CASSQEGQGNYEQYF. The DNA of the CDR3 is TGTGCCAGCAGCCAAGAGGGACAGGGGAATTACGAGCAGTACTTC.

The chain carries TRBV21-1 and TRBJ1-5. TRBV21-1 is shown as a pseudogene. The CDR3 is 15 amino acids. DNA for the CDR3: TGTGCCAGCAGCACGGGATCAGGCTGTGACGGGCCCCAGCATTTT. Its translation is CASSTGSGCDGPQHF.

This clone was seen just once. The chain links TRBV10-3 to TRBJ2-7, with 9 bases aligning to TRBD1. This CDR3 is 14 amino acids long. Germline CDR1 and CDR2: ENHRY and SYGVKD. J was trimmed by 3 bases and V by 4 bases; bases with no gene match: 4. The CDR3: CAISGGTGRYEQYF. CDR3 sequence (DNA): TGTGCCATCAGTGGTGGGACAGGGCGCTACGAGCAGTACTTC.

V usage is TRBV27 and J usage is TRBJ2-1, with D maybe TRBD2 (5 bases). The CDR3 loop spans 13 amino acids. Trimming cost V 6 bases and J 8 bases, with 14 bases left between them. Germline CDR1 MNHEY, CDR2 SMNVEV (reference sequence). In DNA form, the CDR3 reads TGTGCCAGCAGCCGGGGAAGGTACGATGAGCAGTTCTTC. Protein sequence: CASSRGRYDEQFF.

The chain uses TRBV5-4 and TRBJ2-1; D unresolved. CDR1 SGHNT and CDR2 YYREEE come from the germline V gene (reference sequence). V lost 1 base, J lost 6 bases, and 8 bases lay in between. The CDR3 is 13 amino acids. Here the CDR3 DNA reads TGTGCCAGCAGCTTGACACAGACCAATGAGCAGTTCTTC. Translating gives CASSLTQTNEQFF. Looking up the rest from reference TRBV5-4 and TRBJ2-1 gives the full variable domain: ETGVTQSPTHLIKTRGQQVTLRCSSQSGHNTVSWYQQALGQGPQFIFQYYREEENGRGNFPPRFSGLQFPNYSSELNVNALELDDSALYLCASSLTQTNEQFFGPGTRLTVL.

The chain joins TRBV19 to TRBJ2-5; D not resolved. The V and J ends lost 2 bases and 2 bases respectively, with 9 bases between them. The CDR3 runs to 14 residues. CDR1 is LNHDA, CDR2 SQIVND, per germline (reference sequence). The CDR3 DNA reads TGTGCCAGTAGTATACGCGGATCACAAGAGACCCAGTACTTC. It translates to CASSIRGSQETQYF.

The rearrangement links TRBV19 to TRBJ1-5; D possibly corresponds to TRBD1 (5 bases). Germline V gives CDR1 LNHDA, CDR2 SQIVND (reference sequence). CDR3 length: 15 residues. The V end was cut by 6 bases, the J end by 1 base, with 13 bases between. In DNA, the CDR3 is TGTGCCAGTAGCCAGGGTGAAAGAAGCAATCAGCCCCAGCATTTT. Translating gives CASSQGERSNQPQHF.

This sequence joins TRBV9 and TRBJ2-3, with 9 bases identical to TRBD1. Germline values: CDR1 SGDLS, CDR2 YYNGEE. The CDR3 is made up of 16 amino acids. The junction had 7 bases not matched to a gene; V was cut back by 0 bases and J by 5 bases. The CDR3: CASSVAGTGRRDTQYF. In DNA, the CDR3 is TGTGCCAGCAGCGTAGCGGGGACAGGGCGGCGAGATACGCAGTATTTT.